This is a list of T cell receptor beta chains from one sample in a study of control samples from healthy donors and cancer patients. The data were produced by immunoSEQ multiplex PCR, yet TCRdb's version contains in-frame clones alone and is incomplete. The data show fewer than 200,000 clones, with about 90% seen just once and about 5.3% held by the top ten. The specimen was blood. The receptor source for this set is a woman aged 25 to 45 in good health. Both conserved end residues are part of each CDR3. The order of the fields is V gene, clone size, J gene, D gene, CDR3 protein, CDR3 DNA. A D gene is named only where the DNA matches it firmly. The size of a clone is reported for some rows only, either as once, few or many, or as a class for expanded clones.

V gene: TRBV25-1; clone size: -; J gene: TRBJ2-3; D gene: TRBD2; CDR3 protein: CASSLLGGSGGAADTQYF; CDR3 DNA: TGTGCCAGCAGCCTCCTGGGGGGCAGCGGGGGGGCGGCAGATACGCAGTATTTT
V gene: TRBV19; clone size: -; J gene: TRBJ1-5; D gene: -; CDR3 protein: CASKATLIRGSNQPQHF; CDR3 DNA: TGTGCCAGTAAGGCGACTCTGATTAGGGGGAGCAATCAGCCCCAGCATTTT
V gene: TRBV9; clone size: -; J gene: TRBJ2-2; D gene: -; CDR3 protein: CASSPSGGSRNTGELFF; CDR3 DNA: TGTGCCAGCAGCCCCTCGGGGGGCAGCCGAAACACCGGGGAGCTGTTTTTT
V gene: TRBV7-6; clone size: -; J gene: TRBJ2-1; D gene: TRBD1; CDR3 protein: CASSPGQGAWNEQFF; CDR3 DNA: TGTGCCAGCAGCCCAGGACAGGGGGCGTGGAATGAGCAGTTCTTC
V gene: TRBV18; clone size: -; J gene: TRBJ2-2; D gene: TRBD2; CDR3 protein: CASSPTLLAGGPSGELFF; CDR3 DNA: TGTGCCAGCTCACCAACGTTGCTAGCGGGAGGGCCATCCGGGGAGCTGTTTTTT
V gene: TRBV3-1/TRBV3-2; clone size: -; J gene: TRBJ1-2; D gene: -; CDR3 protein: CASLDVGFYGYTF; CDR3 DNA: TGTGCCAGCCTCGACGTGGGGTTCTATGGCTACACCTTC
V gene: TRBV11-3; clone size: -; J gene: TRBJ2-1; D gene: -; CDR3 protein: CASSLAWGGNNEQFF; CDR3 DNA: TGTGCCAGCAGCTTAGCTTGGGGAGGAAACAATGAGCAGTTCTTC
V gene: TRBV30; clone size: -; J gene: TRBJ1-6; D gene: -; CDR3 protein: CAWSSSAADSPLHF; CDR3 DNA: TGTGCCTGGAGTTCTTCGGCCGCGGATTCACCCCTCCACTTT
V gene: TRBV10-3; clone size: -; J gene: TRBJ1-5; D gene: -; CDR3 protein: CAISERDAREGNQPQHF; CDR3 DNA: TGTGCCATCAGTGAAAGGGACGCCCGAGAGGGCAATCAGCCCCAGCATTTT
V gene: TRBV12-3/TRBV12-4; clone size: -; J gene: TRBJ2-7; D gene: TRBD1; CDR3 protein: CASSRTGPVEQYF; CDR3 DNA: TGTGCCAGCAGTCGGACAGGACCGGTCGAGCAGTACTTC
V gene: TRBV28; clone size: -; J gene: TRBJ1-2; D gene: -; CDR3 protein: CASSSLEGVYGYTF; CDR3 DNA: TGTGCCAGCAGTTCCCTGGAGGGGGTCTATGGCTACACCTTC
V gene: TRBV19; clone size: -; J gene: TRBJ2-1; D gene: TRBD2; CDR3 protein: CASTIGTAGGYNEQFF; CDR3 DNA: TGTGCCAGTACCATAGGTACGGCGGGGGGCTACAATGAGCAGTTCTTC
V gene: TRBV7-9; clone size: -; J gene: TRBJ2-1; D gene: TRBD2; CDR3 protein: CASSLALGLAGAYNEQFF; CDR3 DNA: TGTGCCAGCAGCTTAGCATTGGGACTAGCGGGGGCCTACAATGAGCAGTTCTTC
V gene: TRBV28; clone size: -; J gene: TRBJ1-5; D gene: -; CDR3 protein: CASRPQGYSNQPQHF; CDR3 DNA: TGTGCCAGCAGGCCCCAGGGGTATAGCAATCAGCCCCAGCATTTT
V gene: TRBV19; clone size: few; J gene: TRBJ1-3; D gene: -; CDR3 protein: CASSTTTGYSGNTIYF; CDR3 DNA: TGTGCCAGTAGTACGACGACAGGATACTCTGGAAACACCATATATTTT
V gene: TRBV20-1; clone size: -; J gene: TRBJ2-2; D gene: TRBD2; CDR3 protein: CSASIAGGASGELFF; CDR3 DNA: TGCAGTGCTAGTATCGCCGGGGGGGCATCCGGGGAGCTGTTTTTT
V gene: TRBV19; clone size: -; J gene: TRBJ1-2; D gene: -; CDR3 protein: CASSPIGSSYGYTF; CDR3 DNA: TGTGCCAGTAGCCCTATTGGCAGTTCCTATGGCTACACCTTC
V gene: TRBV29-1; clone size: -; J gene: TRBJ2-6; D gene: -; CDR3 protein: CSVVGTGANVLTF; CDR3 DNA: TGCAGCGTTGTTGGAACTGGGGCCAACGTCCTGACTTTC
V gene: TRBV19; clone size: few; J gene: TRBJ2-5; D gene: -; CDR3 protein: CASSIDFPRAGAQETQYF; CDR3 DNA: TGTGCCAGTAGTATCGACTTCCCCAGGGCCGGGGCCCAAGAGACCCAGTACTTC
V gene: TRBV19; clone size: once; J gene: TRBJ1-5; D gene: -; CDR3 protein: CASSTAGHLLNQPQHF; CDR3 DNA: TGTGCCAGTAGCACCGCGGGACACTTACTCAATCAGCCCCAGCATTTT